This section outlines one T cell receptor (beta chain) sequence together with its context. Data came from immunoSEQ multiplex PCR; TCRdb stores just in-frame clones and leaves some out. The sample lists under 150,000 clones, around 89% occurring once. The data stem from a study of blood T cell repertoires in COVID-19. Looking at the study overall: Collection of acute and convalescent COVID-19 samples took place in the United States, Italy and Spain.

J was trimmed by 5 bases and V by 6 bases; bases with no gene match: 16. Looked up from germline, CDR1 is MNHEY and CDR2 is SVGEGT. There are 16 residues in the CDR3. The chain is built from TRBV6-2 or TRBV6-3 and TRBJ2-7; 7 positions agree with TRBD2. The source material was peripheral blood. The TCR sequence derives from a woman aged 55-70 years with active COVID-19. CDR3 sequence (DNA): TGTGCCAGCAGCCTCTCCGTGGGAGGGCCTTTCCACGAGCAGTACTTC. Translated: CASSLSVGGPFHEQYF.